The TCR beta chain described here comes from a study of radiotherapy plus CTLA-4 blockade in lung cancer. Study outcomes and limitations: Blood-borne expansion of tumor-derived TCR clones followed radiotherapy plus ipilimumab. Early blood T cell clone dynamics reportedly forecast response best, with interferon-beta.

The protocol was immunoSEQ multiplex PCR, while the TCRdb copy is restricted to in-frame clones and leaves out a portion. The sample contains about 45,000 clones, 73% of which appear only once. Per the germline V gene, CDR1 is SGHTA and CDR2 is FQGNSA. This CDR3 has 18 residues. V gave up 1 base and J gave up 2 bases, with 17 bases separating them. Comments on this clone: No antigen is known for it.

The specimen comprised peripheral blood, sampled from a patient treated with radiotherapy plus ipilimumab. The rearrangement joins TRBV7-2 to TRBJ2-2, with a weak D call TRBD1 (6 bases). This TCR was recovered from a human donor with non-small cell lung cancer who had a complete response to radiotherapy plus ipilimumab. The CDR3 reads CASSLDSLGQRNTGELFF. CDR3 bases: TGTGCCAGCAGCTTAGATAGTTTAGGACAGAGAAACACCGGGGAGCTGTTTTTT.